These T cell receptor beta chains were read from a single sample in a study of blood T cell repertoires in COVID-19. Profiling relied on immunoSEQ multiplex PCR, and the TCRdb table lists in-frame clones only, not all of them. The top ten hold about 3.3% of the sample, which has roughly 250,000 clones, approximately 83% seen once. Specimen: PBMCs or T cells enriched from blood (not recorded which). These receptors came from a middle-aged woman with acute COVID-19. The CDR3 runs from the conserved cysteine through the conserved F or W. A D gene is named only where the DNA matches it firmly. Not every row has a clone size; where given, it reads once, few, many or a size class.

clone_size: .
v_call: TRBV19
j_call: TRBJ2-1
d_call: .
cdr3_nt: TGTGCCAGTAGTATTGTGCCTAGCGACTACAATGAGCAGTTCTTC
cdr3_aa: CASSIVPSDYNEQFF

clone_size: once
v_call: TRBV25-1
j_call: TRBJ2-1
d_call: TRBD1
cdr3_nt: TGTGCCAGCAGTGGACAGGGGATGGGGTCCAATGAGCAGTTCTTC
cdr3_aa: CASSGQGMGSNEQFF

clone_size: .
v_call: TRBV6-1
j_call: TRBJ2-1
d_call: .
cdr3_nt: TGTGCCAGCAGTGAGTCTAGCCAGGTAGTTGTTGAGCAGTTCTTC
cdr3_aa: CASSESSQVVVEQFF

clone_size: .
v_call: TRBV11-2
j_call: TRBJ1-2
d_call: .
cdr3_nt: TGTGCCAGCAGCTTAGAGAATTCCGAGACAGCTAACTATGGCTACACCTTC
cdr3_aa: CASSLENSETANYGYTF

clone_size: .
v_call: TRBV18
j_call: TRBJ2-7
d_call: .
cdr3_nt: TGTGCCAGCTCGCGGGGGCGCTCCTACGAGCAGTACTTC
cdr3_aa: CASSRGRSYEQYF

clone_size: .
v_call: TRBV4-2
j_call: TRBJ2-2
d_call: TRBD1
cdr3_nt: TGTGCCAGCAGCCGCATAACTGACAGGGGTACCGGGGAGCTGTTTTTT
cdr3_aa: CASSRITDRGTGELFF

clone_size: .
v_call: TRBV5-4
j_call: TRBJ2-7
d_call: TRBD2
cdr3_nt: TGTGCCAGCAGCTTGGGTACTAGCGTCTACGAGCAGTACTTC
cdr3_aa: CASSLGTSVYEQYF

clone_size: .
v_call: TRBV5-1
j_call: TRBJ1-1
d_call: .
cdr3_nt: TGCGCCAGCAGCTCAGACTCGAACACTGAAGCTTTCTTT
cdr3_aa: CASSSDSNTEAFF

clone_size: .
v_call: TRBV5-1
j_call: TRBJ2-2
d_call: .
cdr3_nt: TGCGCCAGCAGCCTCAGGGGCACGAACACCGGGGAGCTGTTTTTT
cdr3_aa: CASSLRGTNTGELFF

clone_size: once
v_call: TRBV2
j_call: TRBJ2-5
d_call: TRBD2
cdr3_nt: TGTGCCAGCCGGGGGGTTTTGGAGACCCAGTACTTC
cdr3_aa: CASRGVLETQYF

clone_size: .
v_call: TRBV11-3
j_call: TRBJ2-3
d_call: .
cdr3_nt: TGTGCCAGCAGCGAATGGCAGGGAACGGATACGCAGTATTTT
cdr3_aa: CASSEWQGTDTQYF

clone_size: .
v_call: TRBV27
j_call: TRBJ1-1
d_call: .
cdr3_nt: TGTGCCAGCAGTTTATCTATGAACACTGAAGCTTTCTTT
cdr3_aa: CASSLSMNTEAFF

clone_size: once
v_call: TRBV5-4
j_call: TRBJ1-1
d_call: TRBD1
cdr3_nt: TGTGCCAGCAGCTTGGTCGCCAGGGGGCCTGAAACTGAAGCTTTCTTT
cdr3_aa: CASSLVARGPETEAFF

clone_size: .
v_call: TRBV19
j_call: TRBJ2-5
d_call: TRBD1
cdr3_nt: TGTGCCAGTAAGCCCGGGACAGACCAAGAGACCCAGTACTTC
cdr3_aa: CASKPGTDQETQYF

clone_size: .
v_call: TRBV4-1
j_call: TRBJ1-6
d_call: .
cdr3_nt: TGCGCCAGCAGCCAAGTTGTGCGGCTCAGACGCTCTAATTCACCCCTCCACTTT
cdr3_aa: CASSQVVRLRRSNSPLHF

clone_size: few
v_call: TRBV5-4
j_call: TRBJ1-6
d_call: .
cdr3_nt: TGTGCCAGCAGTTCGACTCAGGGCTATTCACCCCTCCACTTT
cdr3_aa: CASSSTQGYSPLHF

clone_size: once
v_call: TRBV6-2/TRBV6-3
j_call: TRBJ1-2
d_call: .
cdr3_nt: TGTGCCAGCAGCTCCATCACAGCAAACTATGGCTACACCTTC
cdr3_aa: CASSSITANYGYTF

clone_size: .
v_call: TRBV24-1
j_call: TRBJ2-2
d_call: .
cdr3_nt: TGTGCCACCAGTGATGTCGTCCCTCTTGAGGATCACACCGGGGAGCTGTTTTTT
cdr3_aa: CATSDVVPLEDHTGELFF

clone_size: once
v_call: TRBV7-9
j_call: TRBJ2-7
d_call: TRBD1
cdr3_nt: TGTGCCAGCAGCTTACGACAGGGGTTCCACGAGCAGTACTTC
cdr3_aa: CASSLRQGFHEQYF

clone_size: once
v_call: TRBV15
j_call: TRBJ2-1
d_call: .
cdr3_nt: TGTGCCACCAGCAGAGATCGGGGAAGCTCCTACAATGAGCAGTTCTTC
cdr3_aa: CATSRDRGSSYNEQFF

clone_size: .
v_call: TRBV2
j_call: TRBJ1-2
d_call: .
cdr3_nt: TGTGCCAGCACAACGGGGGAATCGGGCTACACCTTC
cdr3_aa: CASTTGESGYTF